Following are 5 T cell receptor beta chains from one sample sequenced in a study of T cell responses to AZD1222 COVID-19 vaccine. Sequencing was performed with immunoSEQ multiplex PCR; in TCRdb, only in-frame clones are kept and a portion is missing. The table includes tens of thousands of clones, around nine tenths detected once. The starting material was peripheral blood, obtained 28 days after the second dose of the MenACWY control vaccine. The receptors were sampled from an adult who received the MenACWY meningococcal vaccine as a control.

This chain uses TRBV18 with TRBJ2-5, with 8 bases aligning to TRBD1. Germline loops: CDR1 KGHSH, CDR2 LQKENI. Germline trimming cut 6 bases from V and 2 bases from J; bases unmatched to any gene: 8. This CDR3 is built from 15 residues. The CDR3 here is CASSHGQGGQETQYF. DNA for the CDR3: TGTGCCAGCTCTCATGGACAGGGCGGGCAAGAGACCCAGTACTTC.

This chain joins TRBV21-1 and TRBJ1-1; TRBD1 reflects the table's D call only, with no check against the DNA. TRBV21-1 is a pseudogene locus. The CDR3 totals 11 residues. CDR3 coding DNA: TGTGCCAGCAAGGGGGCGAGGGAAGCTTTCTTT. Its translation: CASKGAREAFF.

In this sample, this clone turned up a few times. This chain connects TRBV27 to TRBJ2-5; the D gene is possibly TRBD1 (6 bases). CDR3 length equals 14 residues. Germline loops: CDR1 MNHEY, CDR2 SMNVEV (reference sequence). V shed 4 bases and J shed 1 base, with 10 bases lying between them. CDR3 protein: CASSSRDTQETQYF. The DNA for the CDR3 is TGTGCCAGCAGTTCCCGGGACACCCAAGAGACCCAGTACTTC.

The J gene is TRBJ2-1, the V gene TRBV6-4, with D possibly being TRBD2 (6 bases). Germline V gene sequence: CDR1 MRHNA, CDR2 SNTAGT. V was shortened by 8 bases and J by 0 bases, with 14 bases between the two germline ends. This CDR3 region has 15 residues. The CDR3 is CASGPSASSYNEQFF. DNA of the CDR3: TGTGCCAGCGGCCCTAGCGCCAGCTCCTACAATGAGCAGTTCTTC.

V is TRBV5-1 and J is TRBJ2-7; D unresolved. V was trimmed by 4 bases and J by 0 bases, leaving 11 bases between them. This CDR3 region has 14 residues. CDR1 is SGHRS, CDR2 YFSETQ, per germline. CDR3 protein: CASSLGRNSYEQYF. CDR3 coding DNA: TGCGCCAGCAGCCTCGGCCGAAACTCCTACGAGCAGTACTTC.